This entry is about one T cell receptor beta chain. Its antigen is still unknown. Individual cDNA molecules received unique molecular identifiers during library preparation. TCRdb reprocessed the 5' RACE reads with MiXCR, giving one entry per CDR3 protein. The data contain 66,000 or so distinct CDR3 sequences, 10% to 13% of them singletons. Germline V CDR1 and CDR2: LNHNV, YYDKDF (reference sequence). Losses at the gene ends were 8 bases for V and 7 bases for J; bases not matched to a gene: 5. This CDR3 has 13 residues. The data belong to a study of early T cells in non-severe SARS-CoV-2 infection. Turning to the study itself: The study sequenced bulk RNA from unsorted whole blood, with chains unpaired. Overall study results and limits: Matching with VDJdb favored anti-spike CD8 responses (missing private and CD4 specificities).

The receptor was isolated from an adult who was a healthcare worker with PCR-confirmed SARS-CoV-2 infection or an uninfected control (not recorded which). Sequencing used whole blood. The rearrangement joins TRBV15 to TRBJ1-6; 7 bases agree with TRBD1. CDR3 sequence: CATGGQLNSPLHF. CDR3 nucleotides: TGTGCCACCGGGGGACAGTTGAATTCACCCCTCCACTTT.